This is a list of T cell receptor beta chains from one sample in a study of OX40 agonist ivuxolimab in advanced cancers. Generated by immunoSEQ multiplex PCR, the TCRdb table keeps only in-frame clones and is missing some. The table records more than 15,000 clones, about 80% of them present only once. The input for sequencing was CD4+ or CD8+ T cells sorted from blood, taken in a trial of the OX40 agonist ivuxolimab. Every receptor here comes from an adult with an advanced solid tumor such as melanoma, head and neck, liver or kidney cancer. Both conserved end residues are part of each CDR3. The D gene is left open where the match is weak. The listing skips clone size in some rows; elsewhere it reads once, few, many or a size class.

TRBD2 TRBJ2-2 TRBV29-1 14 - TGCAGCGTTAGTCCGGGGGGGCCGGTCGGGGAGCTGTTTTTT CSVSPGGPVGELFF
TRBD1 TRBJ2-1 TRBV5-1 14 - TGCGCCAGCAGCTTGGGGGGACAGTTTAATGAGCAGTTCTTC CASSLGGQFNEQFF
- TRBJ2-7 TRBV14 14 - TGTGCCAGCAGCCAAGATCTTGTTGTATACGAGCAGTACTTC CASSQDLVVYEQYF
- TRBJ2-4 TRBV7-2 14 - TGTGCCAGCAGCTTGCAGGTCGGCAAAAACATTCAGTACTTC CASSLQVGKNIQYF
- TRBJ2-3 TRBV4-1 15 - TGCGCCAGCAGCCTCCGACTACTTCAGGCAGATACGCAGTATTTT CASSLRLLQADTQYF
TRBD1 TRBJ2-6 TRBV30 17 - TGTGCCTGGACCACAGGGGACAGGGGTTCTGGGGCCAACGTCCTGACTTTC CAWTTGDRGSGANVLTF
- TRBJ1-4 TRBV18 13 few TGTGCCAGCTCACCAGGGGGAAATGAAAAACTGTTTTTT CASSPGGNEKLFF
TRBD1 TRBJ1-2 TRBV6-1 15 - TGTGCCAGCAGTCGGACAGGCGTACCCAACTATGGCTACACCTTC CASSRTGVPNYGYTF
TRBD2 TRBJ2-7 TRBV28 22 - TGTGCCAGCAGTTTAGGCAGGGGGCTTGGTAGCGGGAGGGCCTCTAAGATCTACGAGCAGTACTTC CASSLGRGLGSGRASKIYEQYF
- TRBJ2-2 TRBV13 16 - TGTGCCAGCAGCTTACTATGGGGCGCAAACACCGGGGAGCTGTTTTTT CASSLLWGANTGELFF
TRBD2 TRBJ2-1 TRBV27 15 - TGTGCCAGCAGTTTATTGGCGGGAGAGGTAAATGAGCAGTTCTTC CASSLLAGEVNEQFF
TRBD1 TRBJ2-2 TRBV11-2 15 - TGTGCCAGCAGACGGACAGGGGGATACACCGGGGAGCTGTTTTTT CASRRTGGYTGELFF
- TRBJ2-5 TRBV18 13 - TGTGCCAGCTCACCACCTTCGGAAGAGACCCAGTACTTC CASSPPSEETQYF
- TRBJ2-5 TRBV27 14 - TGTGCCAGCAGTTTAGGAAGTAGCCCGGAGACCCAGTACTTC CASSLGSSPETQYF
- TRBJ2-7 TRBV5-1 12 - TGCGCCAGCAGCCATGGGGGATACGAGCAGTACTTC CASSHGGYEQYF
- TRBJ2-3 TRBV28 15 - TGTGCCAGCAGGGGGGTAAGGCCCGGCACAGATACGCAGTATTTT CASRGVRPGTDTQYF
- TRBJ2-5 TRBV5-1 16 - TGCGCCAGCAGCAGATCCAGGGTAGGGGGCCAAGAGACCCAGTACTTC CASSRSRVGGQETQYF
TRBD2 TRBJ2-7 TRBV4-1 16 few TGCGCCAGCAGCCAAGCCCCTACTAGCGGCCTTTACGAGCAGTACTTC CASSQAPTSGLYEQYF
TRBD1 TRBJ1-2 TRBV5-1 13 - TGCGCCAGCAGCTCGACAGGGGTCTATGGCTACACCTTC CASSSTGVYGYTF
TRBD1 TRBJ1-2 TRBV30 13 - TGTGCCTGGATGGGCTGGGACAGAAGCGGCTACACCTTC CAWMGWDRSGYTF
TRBD2 TRBJ2-1 TRBV7-9 19 - TGTGCCAGCAGCCTAACCGGGACTAGAAGACGGGGCTCCTACAATGAGCAGTTCTTC CASSLTGTRRRGSYNEQFF
- TRBJ2-2 TRBV15 17 once TGTGCCACCAGCAGAGATCTAGGGTCCCAACGCGCCGGGGAGCTGTTTTTT CATSRDLGSQRAGELFF
TRBD2 TRBJ2-3 TRBV10-3 15 once TGTGCCATCAGTCCAGCGGGAGGTCATGGTGATACGCAGTATTTT CAISPAGGHGDTQYF
- TRBJ2-7 TRBV14 14 - TGTGCCAGCAGTCAAGGCGGCAAATCCTACGAGCAGTACTTC CASSQGGKSYEQYF
TRBD2 TRBJ2-5 TRBV18 17 once TGTGCCAGCTCACCAAAGATGACTAGCGGGAGGCAGGAGACCCAGTACTTC CASSPKMTSGRQETQYF
TRBD2 TRBJ2-3 TRBV5-1 14 - TGCGCCAGCAGGAGGGCGGGGGTCCTGGATACGCAGTATTTT CASRRAGVLDTQYF
TRBD2 TRBJ2-1 TRBV11-2 17 - TGTGCCAGCAGCTTAGAGTCTAGCGGGGGGCATAGGCGGGTGCAGTTCTTC CASSLESSGGHRRVQFF
- TRBJ1-3 TRBV6-1 14 - TGTGCCAGCAGAACGGGGGTTCCTCGATTAACCATATATTTT CASRTGVPRLTIYF
- TRBJ2-1 TRBV5-1 13 - TGCGCCAGCAGCTTGGCTGCCGCGTATGAGCAGTTCTTC CASSLAAAYEQFF
TRBD2 TRBJ2-1 TRBV7-3 17 - TGTGCCAGCAGTTACACAAAAGCGGGAGGTTGGTACAATGAGCAGTTCTTC CASSYTKAGGWYNEQFF
TRBD1 TRBJ2-1 TRBV15 15 - TGTGCCACAACCCAGGGGGCGAGGTCCTACAATGAGCAGTTCTTC CATTQGARSYNEQFF